The present T cell receptor (beta chain) was sequenced within a study of T cell changes during pregnancy in multiple sclerosis. Method: immunoSEQ multiplex PCR; TCRdb's copy keeps in-frame clones and lacks some. The sample carries about 130,000 clones, around 95% recorded once. V dropped 5 bases and J dropped 6 bases, with 4 bases sitting between them. The germline gives CDR1 MGHDK, CDR2 SYGVNS. The CDR3 is 11 residues long. This material consisted of peripheral blood, taken after pregnancy. The receptor was isolated from a female donor with multiple sclerosis, enrolled in a pregnancy study. J is TRBJ2-2 and V is TRBV25-1; D unresolved. CDR3 sequence (DNA): TGTGCCAGCAGTCGGTCCGGGGAGCTGTTTTTT. This translates into CASSRSGELFF.